A single sample gave rise to the 9 T cell receptor beta chains below, sequenced in a study of T-cell reconstitution after alpha-beta-depleted transplantation in children. Unique molecular identifiers were incorporated into the prepared TCRbeta library. TCRdb redid the calling of the PCR reads with MiXCR, one entry per CDR3 protein. This table has fewer than 700,000 distinct CDR3 sequences, roughly 24% appearing once. The source was PBMCs, mostly from graft donor cells, collected 360 days after TCRalphabeta/CD19-depleted stem cell transplant. These TCRs come from a boy less than two years old who had a stem cell transplant for acute myeloid leukemia, so the T cells may come from the graft donor.

This chain connects TRBV9 to TRBJ1-1; unclear D gene. This CDR3 contains 14 residues. Trimming took 0 bases from V and 5 from J, leaving 11 bases between them. CDR1 and CDR2 (germline): SGDLS, YYNGEE. CDR3 nucleotide sequence: TGTGCCAGCAGCGTAGGGGATAGGAGAACTGAAGCTTTCTTT. As protein: CASSVGDRRTEAFF. The variable domain in full, with the rest retrieved from reference TRBV9 and TRBJ1-1, is DSGVTQTPKHLITATGQRVTLRCSPRSGDLSVYWYQQSLDQGLQFLIQYYNGEERAKGNILERFSAQQFPDLHSELNLSSLELGDSALYFCASSVGDRRTEAFFGQGTRLTVV.

This rearrangement joins TRBV10-3 to TRBJ1-1; D possibly corresponds to TRBD1 (6 bases). There are 13 residues in the CDR3. Germline V lookup: CDR1 ENHRY, CDR2 SYGVKD. V lost 7 bases and J lost 6, with 15 bases in between. The CDR3 nucleotides are TGTGCCATCAAAAACAGGGAAGACTCTGAAGCTTTCTTT. It specifies CAIKNREDSEAFF.

V usage is TRBV10-3 and J usage is TRBJ1-5; D unresolved. Trimming took 0 bases from V and 2 from J, leaving 5 bases between them. Germline CDR1 and CDR2: ENHRY and SYGVKD. The CDR3 runs 14 residues. CDR3 sequence: CAISESVGNQPQHF. In nucleotides, the CDR3 is TGTGCCATCAGTGAGTCCGTGGGCAATCAGCCCCAGCATTTT.

In this sample, this clonotype turned up many times. The J gene is TRBJ2-1, the V gene TRBV4-1; unclear D gene. The CDR3 contains 13 residues. V lost 4 bases and J 9 bases, leaving 13 bases between the germline ends. Germline CDR1 is MGHRA and CDR2 is YSYEKL. CDR3 DNA: TGCGCCAGCAGCCTAAATAGAATTGGTGAGCAGTTCTTC. This translates into CASSLNRIGEQFF.

This clonotype has at least ten counts. J is TRBJ1-4 and V is TRBV20-1; 7 nucleotides line up with TRBD1. The germline V gene encodes CDR1 DFQATT and CDR2 SNEGSKA (reference sequence). V lost 5 bases, J lost 3 bases, and 9 bases stayed unmatched. CDR3 length: 15 amino acids. The CDR3 DNA reads as TGCAGTGCTGGAAAGCGGGACAGATCTAATGAAAAACTGTTTTTT. It codes for CSAGKRDRSNEKLFF.

The chain combines TRBV27 with TRBJ2-7; 11 nucleotides align to TRBD2. Trimming took 5 bases from V and 2 from J; bases not matched to a gene: 5. The CDR3 is 15 amino acids. CDR1 and CDR2 (germline): MNHEY, SMNVEV (reference sequence). The CDR3 nucleotides read TGTGCCAGCAGTCACACTAGCGGGGGACCCTACGAGCAGTACTTC. This encodes CASSHTSGGPYEQYF.

The sample holds a few counts of this clonotype. The V gene is TRBV25-1, the J gene TRBJ2-1; 9 nucleotides align to TRBD1. The CDR3 is 14 residues long. Germline CDR1 and CDR2: MGHDK and SYGVNS. Losses at the gene ends were 11 bases for V and 8 bases for J; bases not matched to a gene: 13. This CDR3 reads CASSRDREGDEQFF. The CDR3 DNA sequence: TGTGCCTCATCCCGGGACAGGGAGGGGGATGAGCAGTTCTTC.

There are many counts of this clonotype. This chain uses TRBV20-1 with TRBJ2-1; 9 nucleotides agree with TRBD1. Trimming cost V 4 bases and J 9 bases; bases outside gene matches: 13. Germline CDR1 is DFQATT and CDR2 is SNEGSKA (reference sequence). This CDR3 has 15 residues. CDR3: CSANYRGRKSGEQFF. The CDR3 DNA reads TGCAGTGCTAACTACAGGGGGCGAAAATCCGGTGAGCAGTTCTTC.

This clonotype appeared a few times. This rearrangement joins TRBV7-2 to TRBJ2-3; 11 nucleotides match TRBD2. Germline V gives CDR1 SGHTA, CDR2 FQGNSA. V lost 8 bases, J lost 6 bases, and 7 bases stayed unmatched. The CDR3 has 14 residues. The DNA of the CDR3 is TGTGCCAGCCGTCTAGCGGGGGGAGGCGATACGCAGTATTTT. Its protein is CASRLAGGGDTQYF.